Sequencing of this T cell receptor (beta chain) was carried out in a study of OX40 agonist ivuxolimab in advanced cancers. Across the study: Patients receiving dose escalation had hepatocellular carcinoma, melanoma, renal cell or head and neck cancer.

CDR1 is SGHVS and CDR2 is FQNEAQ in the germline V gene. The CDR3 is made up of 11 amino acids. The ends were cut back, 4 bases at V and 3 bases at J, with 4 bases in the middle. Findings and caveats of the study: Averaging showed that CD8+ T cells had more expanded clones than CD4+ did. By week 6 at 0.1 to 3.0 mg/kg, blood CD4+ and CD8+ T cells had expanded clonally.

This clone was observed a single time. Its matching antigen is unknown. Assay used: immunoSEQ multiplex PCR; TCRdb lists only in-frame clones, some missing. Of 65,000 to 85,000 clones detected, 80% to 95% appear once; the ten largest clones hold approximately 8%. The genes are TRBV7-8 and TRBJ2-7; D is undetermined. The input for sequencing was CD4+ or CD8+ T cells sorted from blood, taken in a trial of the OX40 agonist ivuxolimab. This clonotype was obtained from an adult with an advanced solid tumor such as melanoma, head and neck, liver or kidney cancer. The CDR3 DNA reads TGTGCCAGCAGCTCAGACTACGAGCAGTACTTC. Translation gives CASSSDYEQYF.